This T cell receptor beta chain was documented in a study of blood T cells in healthy people across ages. Study-level results: Compared with aged donors, long-lived donors showed fewer expanded clones, suggesting selection.

A sample-barcoded 5' primer and a J-beta primer mix were used in a second PCR of roughly 6 to 11 cycles. TCRdb used MiXCR to reprocess the 5' RACE reads, holding one entry per CDR3 protein. The data hold some 920,000 distinct CDR3 sequences, with 51% observed a single time. V gave up 3 bases and J gave up 7 bases, with 8 bases separating them. Germline CDR1 is DFQATT and CDR2 is SNEGSKA (reference sequence). The CDR3 covers 11 residues. Healthy Caucasian individuals from Russia aged about 6 to 90 served as donors. Regarding this clonotype: The target antigen is unknown.

V is TRBV20-1 and J is TRBJ2-3, with D maybe TRBD2 (6 bases). Material for sequencing was blood. The TCR sequence derives from a woman aged 55 to 70 in good health. CDR3: CSARGDYTQYF. DNA of the CDR3: TGCAGTGCTAGGGGGGACTATACGCAGTATTTT.